The next 21 T cell receptor beta chains were all read from a single sample in a study of beta chain features in type 1 diabetes. All of the isolated RNA was reverse transcribed, so expressed TCRB transcripts were sequenced. Sequencing used immunoSEQ multiplex PCR; TCRdb keeps in-frame clones, though not all of them. The repertoire holds under 400,000 clones, with 20% as singletons. The sequencing input was naive CD4+ T cells from blood. Every receptor here comes from a woman aged 18-30 years in good health.

The genes are TRBV7-2 and TRBJ2-5; 8 bases fit TRBD2. CDR3 size: 15 residues. The V gene end was trimmed by 5 bases and the J gene end by 3 bases; junction bases not matched to a gene: 8. The germline V gene encodes CDR1 SGHTA and CDR2 FQGNSA. The CDR3 sequence is CASSTAGTREETQYF. The CDR3 DNA reads as TGTGCCAGCAGCACCGCCGGGACTAGAGAAGAGACCCAGTACTTC.

The chain's CDR3 is CASSEYGQRSDGYTF. CDR3 nucleotide sequence: TGTGCCAGCAGTGAATACGGCCAGCGCTCGGATGGCTACACCTTC. The chain joins TRBV25-1 to TRBJ1-2; D is unresolved. V gave up 0 bases and J gave up 6 bases, with 14 bases separating them. Germline V gene sequence: CDR1 MGHDK, CDR2 SYGVNS. The CDR3 spans 15 residues.

The chain uses TRBV30 and TRBJ2-3; the match to TRBD1 covers 8 bases. The CDR3 length is 14 residues. Germline lookup yields CDR1 GTSNPN and CDR2 SVGIG (reference sequence). J lost 2 bases, V lost 7 bases, and 8 bases had no gene match. This chain's CDR3 is CAYTGGYYTDTQYF. For the CDR3, the DNA is TGTGCCTACACAGGGGGGTACTACACAGATACGCAGTATTTT.

The chain combines TRBV25-1 with TRBJ2-1; TRBD1 aligns across 7 bases. V shed 1 base and J 4 bases; nucleotides not matched to a gene: 4. The germline CDR1 and CDR2 sequences are MGHDK and SYGVNS. This CDR3 comprises 15 residues. Here the CDR3 reads CASSELKGAYNEQFF. CDR3 nucleotide sequence: TGTGCCAGCAGTGAATTAAAGGGGGCTTACAATGAGCAGTTCTTC.

This clone has only a few counts. This chain joins TRBV29-1 and TRBJ2-7; 11 bases are a match to TRBD2. This CDR3 has 14 residues. With 6 bases clipped from V and 0 bases from J, the junction kept 4 bases outside the gene matches. Germline V gene data show CDR1 as SQVTM and CDR2 as ANQGSEA. The CDR3 DNA reads as TGCAGCGTCCCCGGACTAGCGGGCTCCTACGAGCAGTACTTC. Translated: CSVPGLAGSYEQYF.

This clone showed up just a few times. J is TRBJ2-1 and V is TRBV5-1; TRBD2 aligns across 9 bases. Germline V gives CDR1 SGHRS, CDR2 YFSETQ. This CDR3 has 17 amino acids. Trimming at V came to 0 bases and at J to 8 bases, leaving 12 bases not matched to a gene. CDR3 region: CASSLGLAGVIGDEQFF. In nucleotides, the CDR3 is TGCGCCAGCAGCTTGGGGTTAGCGGGAGTGATAGGCGATGAGCAGTTCTTC.

This clone was recorded once. The genes are TRBV9 and TRBJ2-3, with TRBD2 matching 9 bases. From germline, CDR1 is SGDLS and CDR2 YYNGEE. This CDR3 is 15 amino acids long. V gave up 1 base and J gave up 2 bases; unmatched junction bases: 2. The CDR3 nucleotides are TGTGCCAGCAGCGTAAGCGGGGGGATCACAGATACGCAGTATTTT. Its protein is CASSVSGGITDTQYF.

This clone has just a few counts. The chain employs TRBV7-2 and TRBJ2-7; the match to TRBD1 covers 9 bases. The V gene end was trimmed by 5 bases and the J gene end by 2 bases; junction bases not matched to a gene: 4. Germline V lookup: CDR1 SGHTA, CDR2 FQGNSA. This CDR3 has 14 residues. The CDR3 DNA reads TGTGCCAGCAGCCCCACAGGGGGCCCCTACGAGCAGTACTTC. This sequence encodes CASSPTGGPYEQYF.

This clone was seen more than once but under ten times. This rearrangement joins TRBV4-1 to TRBJ1-1; D might be TRBD1 (5 bases). Germline V CDR1 and CDR2: MGHRA, YSYEKL. Trimming stripped 3 bases from V and 5 bases from J, with 16 bases between. The CDR3 is 15 amino acids. In DNA form, the CDR3 reads TGCGCCAGCAGCCAGTCGTGGGGGGGGGAGACTGAAGCTTTCTTT. Residues: CASSQSWGGETEAFF.

The sample holds a few counts of this clone. The rearrangement links TRBV2 to TRBJ2-3, with TRBD2 identical over 9 bases. CDR1 SNHLY and CDR2 FYNNEI come from the germline V gene. This CDR3 contains 14 residues. Losses at the gene ends were 5 bases for V and 5 bases for J; bases not matched to a gene: 5. The CDR3 protein is CASSIAGVVDTQYF. CDR3 coding DNA: TGTGCCAGCAGTATAGCGGGAGTTGTAGATACGCAGTATTTT.

The table lists this clone with a few counts. The V call is TRBV9, the J call TRBJ1-3; D unresolved. The CDR3 sequence is 14 residues long. Germline V gene sequence: CDR1 SGDLS, CDR2 YYNGEE. Trimming left V 0 bases short and J 2 bases short, with 6 bases between. The CDR3 sequence: CASSVGAPGNTIYF. In DNA, the CDR3 is TGTGCCAGCAGCGTAGGAGCCCCTGGAAACACCATATATTTT.

The rearrangement links TRBV14 to TRBJ1-2; tentatively, D is TRBD1 (5 bases). Germline CDR1 and CDR2: SGHDN and FVKESK. The length of the CDR3 is 14 residues. Trimming cost V 0 bases and J 4 bases, with 9 bases left between them. This chain's CDR3 is CASSQDGQGYGYTF. As DNA, the CDR3 is TGTGCCAGCAGCCAAGATGGGCAGGGCTATGGCTACACCTTC.

This clone was detected a few times. This rearrangement joins TRBV9 to TRBJ2-1; the match to TRBD2 covers 9 bases. CDR1 and CDR2 (germline): SGDLS, YYNGEE. Unmatched junction bases numbered 10, after V lost 0 bases and J lost 9 bases. This CDR3 region has 16 residues. This CDR3 reads CASSVGIAGASGEQFF. DNA for the CDR3: TGTGCCAGCAGCGTAGGAATAGCGGGAGCTTCGGGTGAGCAGTTCTTC.

This chain joins TRBV19 and TRBJ2-7, with 11 bases identical to TRBD2. Germline V gives CDR1 LNHDA, CDR2 SQIVND (reference sequence). The junction had 7 bases not matched to a gene; V was cut back by 5 bases and J by 1 base. The CDR3 loop spans 16 amino acids. The CDR3 sequence is CASSHRGTSGSYEQYF. In DNA, the CDR3 is TGTGCCAGTAGTCACAGGGGGACTAGCGGATCCTACGAGCAGTACTTC.

This clone has a handful of counts. V is TRBV18 and J is TRBJ1-1, with D possibly TRBD1 on 5 matching bases. Per germline, CDR1 KGHSH and CDR2 LQKENI. Trimming took off 4 bases at V and 0 bases at J, with 9 bases between the two ends. The CDR3 has 14 residues. CDR3 DNA sequence: TGTGCCAGCTCACGGGGGGGGATGAACACTGAAGCTTTCTTT. Protein product: CASSRGGMNTEAFF. The whole variable domain, remainder taken from reference TRBV18 and TRBJ1-1, is NAGVMQNPRHLVRRRGQEARLRCSPMKGHSHVYWYRQLPEEGLKFMVYLQKENIIDESGMPKERFSAEFPKEGPSILRIQQVVRGDSAAYFCASSRGGMNTEAFFGQGTRLTVV.

This clone has just a few counts. The chain recombines TRBV27 with TRBJ1-5; D gene unclear. Germline CDR1 and CDR2: MNHEY and SMNVEV (reference sequence). The CDR3 sequence is 16 residues long. V was clipped by 1 base and J by 0 bases, with 10 bases between them. CDR3 loop: CASSLYRGDSNQPQHF. The CDR3 DNA sequence: TGTGCCAGCAGTTTATATCGGGGAGATAGCAATCAGCCCCAGCATTTT.

This clone was detected only a few times. V gene TRBV7-6 combines with J gene TRBJ2-7; possible D gene TRBD1, 5 bases. The CDR3 has 14 amino acids. Trimming shortened V by 3 bases and J by 3 bases, and 12 bases separated the two germline ends. CDR1 is SGHVS, CDR2 FNYEAQ, per germline. The DNA for the CDR3 is TGTGCCAGCAGCTTTGGGCTTCAGGGCTACGAGCAGTACTTC. Its translation is CASSFGLQGYEQYF.

This clone was found a few times. The chain joins TRBV2 to TRBJ2-7, with TRBD1 as a possible D gene (6 bases). Germline V lookup: CDR1 SNHLY, CDR2 FYNNEI. Trimming pared 8 bases from V and 0 bases from J, leaving 14 bases between. This CDR3 spans 14 amino acids. Here the CDR3 DNA reads TGTGCCAGCGGTCCGGGACACAGCTCCTACGAGCAGTACTTC. It encodes CASGPGHSSYEQYF.

The chain employs TRBV7-9 and TRBJ2-3; D not certain. The V end lost 0 bases, the J end lost 9 bases, and 7 bases lay between the germline ends. CDR1 is SEHNR, CDR2 FQNEAQ, per germline (reference sequence). The CDR3 runs 12 residues. The CDR3 spells CASSLASFTQYF. In DNA form, the CDR3 reads TGTGCCAGCAGCTTAGCGTCATTCACGCAGTATTTT.

The genes are TRBV7-9 and TRBJ2-7, with 8 positions matching TRBD2. Germline CDR1 reads SEHNR; CDR2 reads FQNEAQ (reference sequence). The CDR3 length is 15 residues. Trimming took 5 bases from V and 3 from J; bases not matched to a gene: 9. In DNA form, the CDR3 reads TGTGCCAGCAGCCCCCCTCTGGCGGGGGGCTACGAGCAGTACTTC. Encoded protein: CASSPPLAGGYEQYF.

The V gene is TRBV9, the J gene TRBJ2-3, with 10 bases matching TRBD2. V lost 4 bases and J lost 5; bases outside the gene matches: 4. The CDR3 runs 14 residues. Per the germline V gene, CDR1 is SGDLS and CDR2 is YYNGEE. The CDR3 DNA reads TGTGCCAGCAGCCCGGGACTAGCGAGAGATACGCAGTATTTT. As protein: CASSPGLARDTQYF.